This T cell receptor beta chain was captured in a study of shared clonotypes between healthy human individuals. Study-level background: Those who served as donors were a couple of women and a few men between the ages of 18 and 49. CD8 memory received one plate per donor, CD8 naive two, CD4 memory three and CD4 naive three.

The authors' processing: Filtering differed for immunoSEQ, which gave only junction sequences without quality scores. TCRdb's table, derived via immunoSEQ multiplex PCR, lists solely in-frame clones and lacks some. V and J calls and clone size are copied from that table; D and trimming were computed from the DNA. The sample records about 2.3 million clones, 85% to 95% being singletons. The TCR was taken from a man between 18 and 35 years old in good health. Some clones in this sample may be carry-over from other donors' samples. The source material was naive CD4+ T cells from PBMCs. Specified subset: CD45RA+ positively selected.

CDR3 coding DNA: TGTGCCAGCAGCTCCCCCGCTAGCGGCCCTTACTCCCAGTACTTC. This encodes CASSSPASGPYSQYF. The rearrangement links TRBV7-9 to TRBJ2-7; TRBD2 aligns across 7 bases. The V segment lost 4 bases and the J segment 10 bases; nucleotides outside the gene matches: 16. The CDR3 sequence is 15 residues long. Germline V gives CDR1 SEHNR, CDR2 FQNEAQ (reference sequence).